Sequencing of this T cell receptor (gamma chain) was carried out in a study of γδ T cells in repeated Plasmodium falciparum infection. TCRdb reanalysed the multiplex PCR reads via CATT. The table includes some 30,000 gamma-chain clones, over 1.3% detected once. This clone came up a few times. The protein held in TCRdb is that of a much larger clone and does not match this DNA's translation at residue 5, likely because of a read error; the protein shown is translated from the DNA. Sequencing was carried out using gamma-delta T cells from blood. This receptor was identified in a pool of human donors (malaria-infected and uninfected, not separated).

DNA for the CDR3: TGTGCCTTGTGGGTCCAGGGCGCTTTTGGGTTGGGCAAAAAAATCAAGGTATTT. Protein product: CALWVQGAFGLGKKIKVF. V and J are TRGV9 and TRGJP. TCRdb carries no J gene annotation; the J gene was assigned here by matching the DNA with germline. CDR3 length equals 18 residues. Germline trimming cut 5 bases from V and 9 bases from J; bases unmatched to any gene: 16. CDR1 and CDR2 (germline): GITISATS, ISYDGTV (reference sequence).